This passage covers 21 T cell receptor beta chains from one sample sequenced in a study of tumor and adjacent non-tumor tissue in lung cancer (dated by TCRdb to between 2018 and 2020). The library was made by multiplex PCR. The listed sequencing device is Illumina HiSeq 2500. Following protocols modified from ARM-PCR, the researchers constructed TCRbeta libraries through three rounds of nested PCR with primers (Table S4). TCRdb reanalyzed the raw reads on its own, using fastp at Q25 for trimming and MiXCR for clone calling, and kept in-frame beta chains. A single entry per CDR3 protein holds the most common genes and DNA from its merged rows. The table for this sample lists fewer than 55,000 distinct CDR3 sequences; less than 70% of them were counted only once. The ten most abundant clones make up around 20% of the sample. RNA was extracted from bulk unsorted tissue and checked for quality with a NanoDrop ND-1000 and an Agilent 2100. The normal lung samples consisted of distant non-tumor tissue collected more than 3 cm from the tumor edge.

Input material: distant non-tumor lung tissue. Every receptor here comes from a woman aged 40 to 55 with non-small cell lung cancer.

Turning to this clonotype: A much larger clone differs from this one at a single base, so this may be a read error. V gene TRBV29-1 combines with J gene TRBJ1-2; D remains unclear. The CDR3 covers 11 residues. The V gene's germline CDR1 is SQVTM and CDR2 ANQGSEA. V was cut by 7 bases and J by 12 bases, with 18 bases left in between. The CDR3: CSGAGILGHTF. DNA for the CDR3: TGCAGCGGAGCGGGAATTCTGGGCCACACCTTC.

This clonotype was counted a few times. The chain is built from TRBV7-3 and TRBJ2-2; no reliable D call. Trimming cost V 8 bases and J 1 base, with 11 bases left between them. The CDR3 is 14 residues long. Germline V gene lookup returns CDR1 SGHTA and CDR2 FQGTGA. The CDR3 DNA reads TGTGCCAGCGCGAAGAAGGGGAACACCGGGGAGCTGTTTTTT. Translating it yields CASAKKGNTGELFF.

As concerns this clonotype: The junction departs from germline at one end; a sequencing error may be responsible. The chain couples TRBV11-2 to TRBJ1-6; D gene ambiguous. The CDR3 is 15 amino acids. Germline V gene sequence: CDR1 SGHAT, CDR2 FQNNGV. For the CDR3, the DNA is TGTGCCAGCAACTTAGCCTCGGGGAATTATTCACCCCTCCACTTC. Translated: CASNLASGNYSPLHF.

As concerns this clonotype: One junction end does not reproduce the germline sequence, and a read error may be involved. V and J are TRBV30 and TRBJ2-1; 7 positions agree with TRBD2. The CDR3 consists of 16 residues. The germline V gene encodes CDR1 GTSNPN and CDR2 SVGIG (reference sequence). The CDR3 DNA reads as TGCGCCTGGAGTGTGAAGGTGGGGGGGAGTTTCAATGAGCAGTTCTTC. Translating it yields CAWSVKVGGSFNEQFF.

This chain links TRBV11-2 with TRBJ2-6, with D perhaps matching TRBD1 (5 bases). V was cut by 9 bases and J by 16 bases, with 25 bases left in between. The CDR3 totals 14 residues. The V gene's germline CDR1 is SGHAT and CDR2 FQNNGV. The CDR3 spells CASSPAAGANLLTF. The DNA of the CDR3 is TGTGCCAGTAGCCCCGCTGCTGGGGCCAACCTTCTGACTTTC.

By share, this clonotype ranks as medium-sized (0.01 to 0.1%). V gene TRBV11-2 combines with J gene TRBJ2-7; TRBD2 aligns across 13 bases. The CDR3 extends over 18 amino acids. Germline V lookup: CDR1 SGHAT, CDR2 FQNNGV. V shed 7 bases and J 0 bases; nucleotides not matched to a gene: 12. In DNA, the CDR3 is TGTGCCAGCACCCCGACTAGCGGGGGGTTCACTTCCTCCTACGAGCAGTACTTC. It is translated as CASTPTSGGFTSSYEQYF.

Only a few counts were recorded for this clonotype. Possible read error: a much larger clone is one base away. This sequence joins TRBV6-6 and TRBJ2-7; D is perhaps TRBD1 (5 bases). Looked up from germline, CDR1 is MNHNY and CDR2 is SVGAGI (reference sequence). Trimming stripped 0 bases from V and 5 bases from J, with 14 bases between. This CDR3 region has 15 residues. The CDR3 loop reads CASSYSVIGAHEQYF. CDR3 nucleotides: TGTGCCAGCAGTTACTCCGTGATAGGGGCCCACGAGCAGTACTTC.

This clonotype has a handful of counts. Since a much larger clone is just one base distant, this may be a read error. The gene calls are TRBV14 and TRBJ1-1; possibly TRBD1 for D (5 bases). The germline V gene encodes CDR1 SGHDN and CDR2 FVKESK. CDR3 length: 12 amino acids. CDR3 DNA: TGTGCCAGCAGCCAATCGGGACTTCACGCTTTATTT. This translates into CASSQSGLHALF.

As concerns this clonotype: This may be a read error, as it is one base from a much larger clone. V usage is TRBV10-3 and J usage is TRBJ1-4; a weak D match, TRBD1 (6 bases). This CDR3 spans 13 amino acids. Germline V gene data show CDR1 as ENHRY and CDR2 as SYGVKD. The CDR3 is CAISGRGQEKVFF. CDR3 nucleotide sequence: TGTGCCATCAGTGGTCGGGGGCAGGAAAAAGTGTTTTTT.

Regarding this clonotype: Germline is not matched at one junction end, which may reflect a read error. CDR3 nucleotide sequence: TGTGCCAACAGCCGATCCCGGGATATGGCCAATGAGCAGCTCTTC. Amino acids: CANSRSRDMANEQLF. The chain links TRBV11-3 to TRBJ2-1; TRBD2 is a possible D gene (5 bases). Germline CDR1 and CDR2: SGHNT and YENEEA. This CDR3 is 15 amino acids long.

Concerning this clonotype: A read error may account for a junction end that differs from germline. The rearrangement links TRBV29-1 to TRBJ2-1, with 7 bases aligning to TRBD1. The CDR3 has 12 amino acids. CDR1 and CDR2 from the germline V gene are SQVTM and ANQGSEA. The DNA for the CDR3 is TGCAGTGTTGAAGAGGGGGCTGGTGAGCACTTCTTC. Translating gives CSVEEGAGEHFF.

Of note for this clonotype: A junction end diverges from the germline sequence, so it may reflect a read error. The chain is built from TRBV11-2 and TRBJ2-3; either TRBD1 or TRBD2 may fit D (6 bases each). The CDR3 covers 14 residues. Germline V gene sequence: CDR1 SGHAT, CDR2 FQNNGV. CDR3 protein: CVSSLVGRTDTQYF. As DNA, the CDR3 is TGTGTCAGCAGCTTAGTTGGGAGGACAGATACACAGTATTTT.

A word on this clonotype: The CDR3 ends on some other residue instead of the conserved phenylalanine or tryptophan, so this is likely a read error. The genes are TRBV12-3 or TRBV12-4 and TRBJ2-1, with 15 bases lining up with TRBD2. The CDR3 has 17 amino acids. With 5 bases clipped from V and 8 bases from J, the junction kept 10 bases outside the gene matches. The chain's CDR3 is CASSGGTSGGKYDEQFI. The CDR3 nucleotides read TGTGCCAGCAGTGGAGGGACTAGCGGGGGGAAATACGATGAGCAGTTCATC.

On this clonotype: This CDR3 fails to terminate in the conserved phenylalanine or tryptophan, so it likely reflects a read error. CDR3 protein: CASSWTTGNNEQFV. The CDR3 region has the DNA TGTGCCAGCAGCTGGACCACCGGAAACAATGAGCAGTTCGTC. This sequence joins TRBV11-2 and TRBJ2-1; D ambiguous. Trimming cost V 4 bases and J 5 bases, with 12 bases left between them. CDR1 and CDR2 from the germline V gene are SGHAT and FQNNGV. This CDR3 is built from 14 residues.

As regards this clonotype: Just one base apart from a much larger clone, this may be a read error. The CDR3 does not close with the conserved phenylalanine or tryptophan, likely indicating a read error. The J gene is TRBJ1-2, the V gene TRBV7-9, with 8 nucleotides matching TRBD1. This CDR3 contains 15 residues. CDR1 and CDR2 from the germline V gene are SEHNR and FQNEAQ (reference sequence). V shed 5 bases, J shed 6 bases, and the junction held 11 bases outside the gene matches. CDR3 protein: CASSDPDRALNGYTL. DNA for the CDR3: TGTGCCAGCAGCGACCCGGACAGGGCCCTCAATGGCTACACCTTA.

This clonotype was observed at least ten times. The V gene is TRBV6-2 or TRBV6-3, the J gene TRBJ1-5, with a tentative D call TRBD1 (5 bases). The V and J ends lost 2 bases and 3 bases respectively, with 11 bases between them. In germline, CDR1 is MNHEY, CDR2 SVGEGT. This CDR3 spans 15 amino acids. CDR3 DNA sequence: TGTGCCAGCAGTTACACGCAGGGAAACAATCAGCCCCAGCATTTT. Translation: CASSYTQGNNQPQHF.

Only a few counts were recorded for this clonotype. A clone one base away is much larger, so this may be a read error. This chain joins TRBV5-8 and TRBJ2-1, with D hard to call. Per the germline V gene, CDR1 is SGHTS and CDR2 is YDEGEE. The CDR3 sequence is 15 residues long. CDR3 amino acids: CASRLDLLAGNEQFF. The DNA of the CDR3 is TGTGCCAGCAGATTGGACCTGTTGGCAGGAAATGAGCAGTTCTTC.

This clonotype was picked up many times. The chain combines TRBV12-3 or TRBV12-4 with TRBJ1-6; 10 nucleotides align to TRBD1. This CDR3 region has 14 residues. V shed 5 bases, J shed 8 bases, and the junction held 3 bases outside the gene matches. CDR3 bases: TGTGCCAGCAGTAGACAGGGGGCGGATTCACCCCTCCACTTT. This translates into CASSRQGADSPLHF.

The chain has TRBV6-1 and TRBJ1-4, with D perhaps TRBD1 (6 bases). Germline CDR1 reads MNHNS; CDR2 reads SASEGT. Deletions cut 1 base from V and 3 bases from J, with 12 bases between. The CDR3 spans 16 residues. This CDR3 reads CASSEDLGGANEKLFF. Written as DNA, the CDR3 is TGTGCCAGCAGTGAAGATCTCGGGGGCGCTAATGAAAAACTGTTTTTT.

This chain links TRBV20-1 with TRBJ2-3; D may match TRBD1 or TRBD2 (6 bases each). The V end lost 7 bases, the J end lost 2 bases, and 22 bases lay between the germline ends. Germline V gene sequence: CDR1 DFQATT, CDR2 SNEGSKA (reference sequence). CDR3 length: 16 amino acids. The CDR3 sequence is CSVIGGGTSYTDTQYF. The CDR3 DNA reads as TGCAGTGTTATTGGTGGGGGGACATCCTACACAGATACGCAGTATTTT.

In the case of this clonotype: The conserved phenylalanine or tryptophan is not found at the CDR3 terminus, so this likely reflects a read error. The chain joins TRBV5-4 to TRBJ2-1; 7 nucleotides line up with TRBD2. V trimming: 3 bases; J trimming: 7 bases; junction bases outside the gene matches: 7. Germline values: CDR1 SGHNT, CDR2 YYREEE (reference sequence). This CDR3 is 14 amino acids long. The CDR3 is CASSSGTTGNEQFL. CDR3 coding DNA: TGTGCCAGCAGCTCCGGGACTACTGGGAATGAGCAGTTCCTC.